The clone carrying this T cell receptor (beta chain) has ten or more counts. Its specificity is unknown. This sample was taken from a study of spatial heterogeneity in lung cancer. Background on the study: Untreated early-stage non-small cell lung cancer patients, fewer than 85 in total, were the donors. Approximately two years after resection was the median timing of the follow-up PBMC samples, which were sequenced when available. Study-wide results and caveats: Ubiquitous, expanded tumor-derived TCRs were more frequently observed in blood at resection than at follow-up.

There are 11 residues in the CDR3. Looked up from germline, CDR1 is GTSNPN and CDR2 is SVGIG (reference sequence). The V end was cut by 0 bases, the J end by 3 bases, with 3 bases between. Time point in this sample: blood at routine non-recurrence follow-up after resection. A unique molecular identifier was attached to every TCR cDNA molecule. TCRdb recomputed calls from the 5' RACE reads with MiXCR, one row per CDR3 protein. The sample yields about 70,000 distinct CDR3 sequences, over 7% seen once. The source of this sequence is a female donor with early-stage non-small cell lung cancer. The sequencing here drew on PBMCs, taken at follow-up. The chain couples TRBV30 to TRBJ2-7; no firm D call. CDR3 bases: TGTGCCTGGAGTGTAGTCTACGAGCAGTACTTC. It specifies CAWSVVYEQYF.